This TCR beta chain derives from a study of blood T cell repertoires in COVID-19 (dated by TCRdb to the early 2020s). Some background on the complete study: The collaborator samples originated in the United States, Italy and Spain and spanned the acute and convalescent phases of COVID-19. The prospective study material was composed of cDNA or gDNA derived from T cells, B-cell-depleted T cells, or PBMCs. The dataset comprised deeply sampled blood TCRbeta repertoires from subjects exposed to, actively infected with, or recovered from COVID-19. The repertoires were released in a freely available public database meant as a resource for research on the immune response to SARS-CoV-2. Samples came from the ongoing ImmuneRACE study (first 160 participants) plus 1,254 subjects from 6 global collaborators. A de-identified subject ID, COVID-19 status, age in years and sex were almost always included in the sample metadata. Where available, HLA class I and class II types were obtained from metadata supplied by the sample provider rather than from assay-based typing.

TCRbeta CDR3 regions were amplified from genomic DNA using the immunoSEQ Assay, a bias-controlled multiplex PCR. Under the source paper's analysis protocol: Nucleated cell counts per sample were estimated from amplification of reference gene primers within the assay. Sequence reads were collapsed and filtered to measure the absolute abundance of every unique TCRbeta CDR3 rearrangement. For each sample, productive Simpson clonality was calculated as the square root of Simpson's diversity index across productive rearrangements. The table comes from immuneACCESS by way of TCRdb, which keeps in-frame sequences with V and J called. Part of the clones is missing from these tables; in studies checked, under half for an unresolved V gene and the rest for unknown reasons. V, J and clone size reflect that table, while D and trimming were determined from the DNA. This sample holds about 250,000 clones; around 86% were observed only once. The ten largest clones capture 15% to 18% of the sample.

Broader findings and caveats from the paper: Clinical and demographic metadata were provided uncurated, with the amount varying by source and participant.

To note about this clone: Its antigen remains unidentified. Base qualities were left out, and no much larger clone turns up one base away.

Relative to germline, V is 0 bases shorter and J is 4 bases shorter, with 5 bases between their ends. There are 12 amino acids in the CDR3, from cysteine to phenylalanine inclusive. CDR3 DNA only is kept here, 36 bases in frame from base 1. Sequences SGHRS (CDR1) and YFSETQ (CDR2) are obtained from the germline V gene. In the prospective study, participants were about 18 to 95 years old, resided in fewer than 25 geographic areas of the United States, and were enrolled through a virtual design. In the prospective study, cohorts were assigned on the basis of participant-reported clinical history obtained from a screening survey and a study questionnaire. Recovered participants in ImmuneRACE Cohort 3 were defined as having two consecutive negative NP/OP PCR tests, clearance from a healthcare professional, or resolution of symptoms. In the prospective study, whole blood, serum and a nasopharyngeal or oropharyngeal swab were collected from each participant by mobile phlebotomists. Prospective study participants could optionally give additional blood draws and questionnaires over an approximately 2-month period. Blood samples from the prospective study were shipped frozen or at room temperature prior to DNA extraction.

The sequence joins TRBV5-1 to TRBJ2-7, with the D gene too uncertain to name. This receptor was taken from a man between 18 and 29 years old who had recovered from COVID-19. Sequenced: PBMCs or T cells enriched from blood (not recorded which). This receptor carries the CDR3 CASSLDQYEQYF. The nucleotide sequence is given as TGCGCCAGCAGCTTGGATCAATACGAGCAGTACTTC.